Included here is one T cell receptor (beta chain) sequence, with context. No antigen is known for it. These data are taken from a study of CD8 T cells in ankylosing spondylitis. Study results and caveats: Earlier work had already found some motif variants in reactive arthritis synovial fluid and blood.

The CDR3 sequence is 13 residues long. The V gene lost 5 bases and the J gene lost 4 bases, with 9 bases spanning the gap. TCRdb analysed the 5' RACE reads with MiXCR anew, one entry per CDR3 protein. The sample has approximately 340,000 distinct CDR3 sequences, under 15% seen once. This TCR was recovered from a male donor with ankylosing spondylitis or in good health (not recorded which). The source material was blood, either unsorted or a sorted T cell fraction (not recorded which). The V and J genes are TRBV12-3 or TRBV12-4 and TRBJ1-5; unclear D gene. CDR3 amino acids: CASSLTMNQPQHF. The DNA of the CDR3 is TGTGCCAGCAGTCTCACAATGAATCAGCCCCAGCATTTT.